This TCR beta chain emerged from a study of blood T cell repertoires in COVID-19. Study context: Researchers got acute and convalescent COVID-19 samples from the United States, Italy and Spain.

The protocol was immunoSEQ multiplex PCR, while the TCRdb copy is restricted to in-frame clones and leaves out a portion. The sample lists approximately 110,000 clones, around four fifths occurring once. The sequencing sample was made of peripheral blood. This clonotype was obtained from a woman aged 70-85 years with acute or convalescent COVID-19.

Here the CDR3 DNA reads TGTGCCAGCAGCCCAACCTCTAGGGGAGGCGAGACCCAGTACTTC. Translated, it gives CASSPTSRGGETQYF. The V gene is TRBV7-2, the J gene TRBJ2-5; a possible D gene is TRBD2 (6 bases). V gave up 5 bases and J gave up 5 bases, with 18 bases separating them. The germline V gene encodes CDR1 SGHTA and CDR2 FQGNSA. This CDR3 region has 15 residues.